This TCR beta chain derives from a study of identical twins. With no exceptions, donors were healthy Caucasians. Whole-study findings and limits: Excess twin sharing in beta out-of-frame sequences was weaker. Twin pairs' shared out-of-frame alpha sequences were enriched in low generation probability. Analyses based on zero insertions could be partly confounded by invariant MAIT and iNKT cells.

A single record per CDR3 protein comes from TCRdb applying MiXCR to the 5' RACE reads. Of around 1.7 million distinct CDR3 sequences detected, roughly a third appear once; the ten largest clones hold more than 0.25%. With 3 bases removed from V and 0 bases from J, the gap between germline ends came to 12 bases. The CDR3 consists of 14 residues. Germline CDR1 reads DFQATT; CDR2 reads SNEGSKA (reference sequence). This clonotype has just a few counts. Its antigen remains unknown. The TCR sequence derives from a newborn girl in good health. The sequencing input was cord blood. The J gene is TRBJ2-7, the V gene TRBV20-1; D is perhaps TRBD2 (5 bases). As DNA, the CDR3 is TGCAGTGCTAGTATCGTCGGGATCTCCTACGAGCAGTACTTC. Protein: CSASIVGISYEQYF.